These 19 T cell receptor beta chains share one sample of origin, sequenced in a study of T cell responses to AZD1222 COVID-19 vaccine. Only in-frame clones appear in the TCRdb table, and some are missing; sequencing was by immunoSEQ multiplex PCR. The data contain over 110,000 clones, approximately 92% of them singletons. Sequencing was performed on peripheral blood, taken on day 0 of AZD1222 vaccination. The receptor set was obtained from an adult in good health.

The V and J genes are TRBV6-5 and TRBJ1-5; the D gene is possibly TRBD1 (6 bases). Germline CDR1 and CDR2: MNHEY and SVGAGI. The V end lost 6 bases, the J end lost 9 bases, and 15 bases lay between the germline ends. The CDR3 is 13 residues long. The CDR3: CASRAGGGRPQHF. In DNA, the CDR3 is TGTGCCAGCAGGGCTGGAGGGGGTCGGCCCCAGCATTTT.

This chain's CDR3 is CASSIGTKHEQYF. The CDR3 DNA reads as TGTGCCAGCAGTATAGGGACTAAGCACGAGCAGTACTTC. The chain combines TRBV12-3 or TRBV12-4 with TRBJ2-7; TRBD2 agrees at 7 bases. V gave up 5 bases and J gave up 5 bases; unmatched junction bases: 6. The CDR3 is made up of 13 amino acids.

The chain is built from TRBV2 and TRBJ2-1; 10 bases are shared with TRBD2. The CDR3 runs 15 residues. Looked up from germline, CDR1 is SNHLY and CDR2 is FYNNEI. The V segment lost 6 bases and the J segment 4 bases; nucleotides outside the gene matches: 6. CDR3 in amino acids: CASSASGGTYNEQFF. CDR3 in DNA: TGTGCCAGCAGCGCTAGCGGGGGTACTTACAATGAGCAGTTCTTC.

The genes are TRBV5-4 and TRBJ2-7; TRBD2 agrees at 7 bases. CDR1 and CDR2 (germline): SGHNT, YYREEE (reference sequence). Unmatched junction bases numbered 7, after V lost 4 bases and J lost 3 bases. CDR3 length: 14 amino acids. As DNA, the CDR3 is TGTGCCAGCAGCGTTAGCGGGCGACGCTACGAGCAGTACTTC. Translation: CASSVSGRRYEQYF.

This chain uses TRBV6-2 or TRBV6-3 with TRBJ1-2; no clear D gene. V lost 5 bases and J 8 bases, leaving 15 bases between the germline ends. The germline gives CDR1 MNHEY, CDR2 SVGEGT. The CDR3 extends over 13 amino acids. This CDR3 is CASSQSSSGGYTF. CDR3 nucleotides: TGTGCCAGCAGTCAATCCTCTAGCGGAGGCTACACCTTC.

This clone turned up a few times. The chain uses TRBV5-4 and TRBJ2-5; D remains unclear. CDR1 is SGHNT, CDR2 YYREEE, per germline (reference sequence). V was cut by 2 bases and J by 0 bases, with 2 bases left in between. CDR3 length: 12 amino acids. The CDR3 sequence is CASSFHQETQYF. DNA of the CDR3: TGTGCCAGCAGCTTCCACCAAGAGACCCAGTACTTC.

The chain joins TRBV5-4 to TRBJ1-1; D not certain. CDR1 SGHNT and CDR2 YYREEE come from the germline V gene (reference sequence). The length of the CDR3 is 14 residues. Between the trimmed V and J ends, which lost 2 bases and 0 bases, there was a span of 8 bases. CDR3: CASSLLELNTEAFF. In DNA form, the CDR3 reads TGTGCCAGCAGCTTACTCGAGCTGAACACTGAAGCTTTCTTT.

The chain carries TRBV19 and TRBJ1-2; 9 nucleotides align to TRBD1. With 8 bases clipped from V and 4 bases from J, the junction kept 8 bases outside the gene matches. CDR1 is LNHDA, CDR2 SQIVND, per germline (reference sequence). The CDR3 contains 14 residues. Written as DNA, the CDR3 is TGTGCCAGTGCTGAAAGGACAGGGGTCTATGGCTACACCTTC. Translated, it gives CASAERTGVYGYTF.

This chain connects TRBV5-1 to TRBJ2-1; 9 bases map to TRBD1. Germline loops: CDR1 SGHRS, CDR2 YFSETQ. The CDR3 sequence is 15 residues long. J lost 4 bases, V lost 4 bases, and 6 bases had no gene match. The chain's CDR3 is CASSPGTGPYNEQFF. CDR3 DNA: TGCGCCAGCAGCCCCGGGACAGGGCCTTACAATGAGCAGTTCTTC.

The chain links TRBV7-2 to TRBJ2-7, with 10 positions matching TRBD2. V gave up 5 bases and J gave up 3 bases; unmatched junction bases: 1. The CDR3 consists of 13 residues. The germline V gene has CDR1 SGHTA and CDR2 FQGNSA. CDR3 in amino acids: CASSRTSGYEQYF. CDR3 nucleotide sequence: TGTGCCAGCAGCCGGACTAGCGGCTACGAGCAGTACTTC.

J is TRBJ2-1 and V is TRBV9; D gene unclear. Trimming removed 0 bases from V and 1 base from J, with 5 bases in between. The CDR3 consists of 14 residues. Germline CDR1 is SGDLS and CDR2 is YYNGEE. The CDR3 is CASSVEASYNEQFF. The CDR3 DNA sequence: TGTGCCAGCAGCGTAGAGGCTTCCTACAATGAGCAGTTCTTC.

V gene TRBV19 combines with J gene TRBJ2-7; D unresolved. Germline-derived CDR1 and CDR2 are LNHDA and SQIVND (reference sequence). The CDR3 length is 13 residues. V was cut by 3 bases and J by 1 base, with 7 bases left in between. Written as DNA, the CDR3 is TGTGCCAGTAGTATCCCTGGATCCTACGAGCAGTACTTC. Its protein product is CASSIPGSYEQYF.

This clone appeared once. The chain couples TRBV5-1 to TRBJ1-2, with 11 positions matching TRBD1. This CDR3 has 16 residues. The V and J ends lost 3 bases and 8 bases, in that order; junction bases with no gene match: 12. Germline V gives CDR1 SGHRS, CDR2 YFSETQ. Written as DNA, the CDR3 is TGCGCCAGCAGCTCTACTCCGGACAGGGGGCAAAGCGGCTACACCTTC. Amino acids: CASSSTPDRGQSGYTF. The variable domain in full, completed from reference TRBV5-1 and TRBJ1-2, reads KAGVTQTPRYLIKTRGQQVTLSCSPISGHRSVSWYQQTPGQGLQFLFEYFSETQRNKGNFPGRFSGRQFSNSRSEMNVSTLELGDSALYLCASSSTPDRGQSGYTFGSGTRLTVV.

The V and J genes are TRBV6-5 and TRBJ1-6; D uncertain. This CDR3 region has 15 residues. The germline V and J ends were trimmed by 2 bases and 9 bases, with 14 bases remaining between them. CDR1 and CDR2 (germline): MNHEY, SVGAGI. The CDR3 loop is CASSYDLGAGSPLHF. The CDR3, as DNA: TGTGCCAGCAGTTACGATTTGGGTGCGGGTTCACCCCTCCACTTT.

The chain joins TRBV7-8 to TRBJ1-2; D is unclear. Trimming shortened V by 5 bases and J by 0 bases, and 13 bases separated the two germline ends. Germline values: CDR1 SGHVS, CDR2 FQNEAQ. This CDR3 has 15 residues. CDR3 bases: TGTGCCAGCAGCCCCCACCGGATTACTAACTATGGCTACACCTTC. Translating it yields CASSPHRITNYGYTF.

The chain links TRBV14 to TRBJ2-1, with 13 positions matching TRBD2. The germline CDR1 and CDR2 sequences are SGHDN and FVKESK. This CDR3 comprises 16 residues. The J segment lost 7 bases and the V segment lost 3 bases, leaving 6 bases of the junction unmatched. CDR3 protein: CASSHHRGLAGNEQFF. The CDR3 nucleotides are TGTGCCAGCAGCCACCACAGGGGACTAGCGGGGAATGAGCAGTTCTTC.

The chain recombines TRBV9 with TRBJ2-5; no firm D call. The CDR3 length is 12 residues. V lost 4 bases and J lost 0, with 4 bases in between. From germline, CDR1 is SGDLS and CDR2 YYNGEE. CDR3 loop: CASSRYQETQYF. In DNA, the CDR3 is TGTGCCAGCAGCCGGTACCAAGAGACCCAGTACTTC.

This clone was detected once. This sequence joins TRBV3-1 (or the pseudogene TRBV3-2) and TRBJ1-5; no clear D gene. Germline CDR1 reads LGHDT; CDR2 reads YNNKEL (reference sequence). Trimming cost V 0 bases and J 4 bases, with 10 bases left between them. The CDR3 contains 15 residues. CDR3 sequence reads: CASSQDPGGNQPQHF. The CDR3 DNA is TGTGCCAGCAGCCAAGATCCCGGAGGGAATCAGCCCCAGCATTTT.

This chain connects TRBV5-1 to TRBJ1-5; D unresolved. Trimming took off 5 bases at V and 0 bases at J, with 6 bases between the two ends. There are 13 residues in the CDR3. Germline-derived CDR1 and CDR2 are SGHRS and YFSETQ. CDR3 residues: CASRRASNQPQHF. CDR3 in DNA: TGCGCCAGCAGACGGGCTAGCAATCAGCCCCAGCATTTT.